These 28 T cell receptor beta chains were all obtained from the same sample, sequenced in a study of monozygotic twins with cystic fibrosis. TCRdb keeps only in-frame clones here, not all; method: immunoSEQ multiplex PCR. The sample contains tens of thousands of clones, around 90% of which appear only once. Material for sequencing was blood. The receptor source for this set is a boy aged 2-9 years with cystic fibrosis.

This sequence joins TRBV29-1 and TRBJ2-3, with 7 bases fitting TRBD2. Germline V gene sequence: CDR1 SQVTM, CDR2 ANQGSEA. The CDR3 is 15 amino acids. J was trimmed by 0 bases and V by 6 bases; bases with no gene match: 9. CDR3 sequence: CSVAGPSGSTDTQYF. CDR3 DNA: TGCAGCGTCGCCGGGCCTAGCGGTAGCACAGATACGCAGTATTTT.

The chain's CDR3 is CASSIGGAANEKLFF. The CDR3, as DNA: TGTGCCAGTAGTATTGGAGGGGCCGCTAATGAAAAACTGTTTTTT. The J gene is TRBJ1-4, the V gene TRBV19; weak D call: TRBD1 (5 bases). This CDR3 region has 15 residues. V lost 3 bases and J 3 bases, leaving 11 bases between the germline ends. Germline V gene data show CDR1 as LNHDA and CDR2 as SQIVND (reference sequence).

This clone was detected only once. The CDR3 nucleotides read TGTGCCAGCAGTCGTGGACAGGTGAACACTGAAGCTTTCTTT. Translated: CASSRGQVNTEAFF. The chain is built from TRBV6-6 and TRBJ1-1; 7 bases fit TRBD1. The CDR3 is 14 amino acids. Losses at the gene ends were 5 bases for V and 0 bases for J; bases not matched to a gene: 3. Germline CDR1 and CDR2: MNHNY and SVGAGI (reference sequence).

The chain uses TRBV27 and TRBJ1-1; weak D call: TRBD1 (5 bases). The CDR3 has 13 amino acids. The germline V and J ends were trimmed by 8 bases and 1 base, with 11 bases remaining between them. Germline CDR1 MNHEY, CDR2 SMNVEV (reference sequence). CDR3 protein: CASWRDQNTEAFF. CDR3 sequence (DNA): TGTGCCAGCTGGAGGGACCAGAACACTGAAGCTTTCTTT.

This chain joins TRBV11-3 and TRBJ1-6, with TRBD1 identical over 7 bases. The CDR3 sequence is 14 residues long. The ends lost 4 bases at V and 9 bases at J; junction bases unmatched: 6. Germline V gives CDR1 SGHNT, CDR2 YENEEA. The CDR3 loop is CASSSWTGSSPLHF. Written as DNA, the CDR3 is TGTGCCAGCAGCTCGTGGACAGGAAGTTCACCCCTCCACTTT.

The V call is TRBV5-8, the J call TRBJ2-3; 15 bases align to TRBD2. Per germline, CDR1 SGHTS and CDR2 YDEGEE. This CDR3 contains 17 residues. V dropped 3 bases and J dropped 4; count of bases not matched to a gene: 6. The CDR3 nucleotides are TGTGCCAGCAGCTCCGGGACTAGCGGGGGGTCTGCAGATACGCAGTATTTT. It is translated as CASSSGTSGGSADTQYF.

Written as DNA, the CDR3 is TGTGCCAGCAGTGGGCTAGCGGGGGTTACCGGAGAGACCCAGTACTTC. It is translated as CASSGLAGVTGETQYF. This chain joins TRBV27 and TRBJ2-5, with 10 bases identical to TRBD2. CDR1 and CDR2 from the germline V gene are MNHEY and SMNVEV (reference sequence). The CDR3 consists of 16 residues. Germline trimming cut 5 bases from V and 4 bases from J; bases unmatched to any gene: 10.

This rearrangement joins TRBV5-1 to TRBJ1-5, with 8 bases lining up with TRBD1. The CDR3 is 19 amino acids. The germline CDR1 and CDR2 sequences are SGHRS and YFSETQ. The V and J ends lost 0 bases and 0 bases, in that order; junction bases with no gene match: 11. CDR3 coding DNA: TGCGCCAGCAGCTTGGACCCTCCGGGACAGGAGGATAGCAATCAGCCCCAGCATTTT. It encodes CASSLDPPGQEDSNQPQHF.

The chain combines TRBV5-8 with TRBJ2-2; TRBD2 might be the D (7 bases). The germline gives CDR1 SGHTS, CDR2 YDEGEE. The CDR3 covers 15 residues. The V end was cut by 3 bases, the J end by 11 bases, with 20 bases between. The CDR3 region has the DNA TGTGCCAGCAGCTGGTTGGCGGGGGCAATTGTTGAGCTGTTTTTT. Its translation is CASSWLAGAIVELFF.

This clone turned up a few times. CDR3 sequence reads: CASAGGMNTEAFF. The CDR3 DNA follows: TGTGCCAGCGCCGGAGGCATGAACACTGAAGCTTTCTTT. The chain couples TRBV27 to TRBJ1-1; D ambiguous. This CDR3 has 13 residues. CDR1 MNHEY and CDR2 SMNVEV come from the germline V gene (reference sequence). Trimming pared 8 bases from V and 0 bases from J, leaving 10 bases between.

The chain combines TRBV27 with TRBJ1-6, with TRBD1 identical over 7 bases. Trimming took 6 bases from V and 4 from J; bases not matched to a gene: 9. Germline V gene data show CDR1 as MNHEY and CDR2 as SMNVEV (reference sequence). This CDR3 spans 16 amino acids. In nucleotides, the CDR3 is TGTGCCAGCAGCTCAAGGGGGCCCGTTTATAATTCACCCCTCCACTTT. It encodes CASSSRGPVYNSPLHF.

V gene TRBV5-6 combines with J gene TRBJ1-6; possible D gene TRBD1, 5 bases. This CDR3 has 16 residues. V was shortened by 3 bases and J by 5 bases, with 15 bases between the two germline ends. The germline V gene has CDR1 SGHDT and CDR2 YYEEEE. The CDR3 DNA reads TGTGCCAGCAGCTCGCCTCCGGGACGGGATAATTCACCCCTCCACTTT. Protein: CASSSPPGRDNSPLHF.

The V and J genes are TRBV6-5 and TRBJ1-6; D is uncertain. The CDR3 is made up of 14 amino acids. V lost 6 bases to trimming and J lost 8 bases, with 14 bases between them. Germline loops: CDR1 MNHEY, CDR2 SVGAGI. The DNA for the CDR3 is TGTGCCAGCAGAGCCAACGGGTTGGATTCACCCCTCCACTTT. This gives the protein CASRANGLDSPLHF.

This rearrangement joins TRBV9 to TRBJ2-5; TRBD2 might be the D (6 bases). Germline V lookup: CDR1 SGDLS, CDR2 YYNGEE. The germline V and J ends were trimmed by 0 bases and 2 bases, with 11 bases remaining between them. This CDR3 comprises 15 residues. The CDR3 is CASSVGTGEQETQYF. Here the CDR3 DNA reads TGTGCCAGCAGCGTAGGAACGGGGGAACAAGAGACCCAGTACTTC.

The gene calls are TRBV7-6 and TRBJ2-5, with D possibly TRBD2 on 6 matching bases. The CDR3 loop spans 13 amino acids. The germline CDR1 and CDR2 sequences are SGHVS and FNYEAQ. V was clipped by 9 bases and J by 1 base, with 12 bases between them. CDR3: CASRLGSQETQYF. The CDR3 nucleotides are TGTGCCAGTCGACTAGGCTCCCAAGAGACCCAGTACTTC.

The genes are TRBV7-3 and TRBJ1-2; 9 nucleotides agree with TRBD1. CDR1 SGHTA and CDR2 FQGTGA come from the germline V gene. The CDR3 has 17 amino acids. V shed 4 bases, J shed 8 bases, and the junction held 17 bases outside the gene matches. The CDR3: CASSSSRDRVEVYGYTF. The CDR3 nucleotides are TGTGCCAGCAGCTCGTCCCGGGACAGGGTTGAAGTTTACGGCTACACCTTC.

The chain has TRBV15 and TRBJ1-2; D is ambiguous. The CDR3 has 14 amino acids. V lost 6 bases and J 3 bases, leaving 14 bases between the germline ends. CDR1 is LNHNV and CDR2 is YYDKDF in the germline V gene (reference sequence). CDR3 coding DNA: TGTGCCACCAGTGAGAAGGGAATGTACTATGGCTACACCTTC. This translates into CATSEKGMYYGYTF.

This chain uses TRBV4-1 with TRBJ2-7, with D possibly matching TRBD1 (6 bases). The CDR3 covers 14 residues. V lost 0 bases and J 6 bases, leaving 12 bases between the germline ends. Germline CDR1 MGHRA, CDR2 YSYEKL. The chain's CDR3 is CASSQEVGAGEQYF. The CDR3 region has the DNA TGCGCCAGCAGCCAAGAGGTGGGGGCGGGCGAGCAGTACTTC.

This rearrangement joins TRBV18 to TRBJ2-1, with 9 bases fitting TRBD2. The ends lost 3 bases at V and 3 bases at J; junction bases unmatched: 3. The length of the CDR3 is 15 residues. The germline CDR1 and CDR2 sequences are KGHSH and LQKENI. This chain's CDR3 is CASSPKTSGYNEQFF. CDR3 DNA: TGTGCCAGCTCACCGAAGACTAGCGGCTACAATGAGCAGTTCTTC.

V and J are TRBV2 and TRBJ1-5; a weak D match, TRBD1 (6 bases). The germline V gene encodes CDR1 SNHLY and CDR2 FYNNEI. The length of the CDR3 is 15 residues. Trimming removed 6 bases from V and 4 bases from J, with 16 bases in between. CDR3 coding DNA: TGTGCCAGCAGGAGAAAGGACAGCCTTAATCAGCCCCAGCATTTT. Translated: CASRRKDSLNQPQHF.

The V and J genes are TRBV7-9 and TRBJ2-6, with D uncertain. CDR3 size: 19 residues. V gave up 2 bases and J gave up 0 bases, with 17 bases separating them. Germline V gene lookup returns CDR1 SEHNR and CDR2 FQNEAQ (reference sequence). The CDR3 DNA is TGTGCCAGCAGCTTAACTGGCTTGGCTGACCGCTCTGGGGCCAACGTCCTGACTTTC. It translates to CASSLTGLADRSGANVLTF.

This chain joins TRBV18 and TRBJ1-2; tentatively, D is TRBD1 (6 bases). The CDR3 loop spans 13 amino acids. Trimming took off 5 bases at V and 3 bases at J, with 10 bases between the two ends. Germline V gives CDR1 KGHSH, CDR2 LQKENI. CDR3 amino acids: CASSDTGHYGYTF. The CDR3 nucleotides read TGTGCCAGCTCAGACACAGGGCACTATGGCTACACCTTC.

The V and J genes are TRBV19 and TRBJ2-7; 7 nucleotides match TRBD2. With 1 base clipped from V and 2 bases from J, the junction kept 5 bases outside the gene matches. This CDR3 is 15 amino acids long. The germline V gene encodes CDR1 LNHDA and CDR2 SQIVND (reference sequence). The CDR3 DNA is TGTGCCAGTAGTATAGCTACCGGGACTACCTACGAGCAGTACTTC. This codes for CASSIATGTTYEQYF.

This clone was seen only once. CDR3 bases: TGTGCCAGCCAGCCTGGACAGGGAGTCTCCGGGGCCAACGTCCTGACTTTC. Amino acids: CASQPGQGVSGANVLTF. This chain uses TRBV19 with TRBJ2-6, with 8 nucleotides matching TRBD1. Germline lookup yields CDR1 LNHDA and CDR2 SQIVND (reference sequence). The CDR3 extends over 17 amino acids. V was clipped by 9 bases and J by 4 bases; unmatched bases: 14.

This clone has only one observation. The rearrangement links TRBV6-5 to TRBJ1-5; no firm D call. The germline gives CDR1 MNHEY, CDR2 SVGAGI. Trimming left V 8 bases short and J 4 bases short, with 12 bases between. This CDR3 is built from 13 residues. CDR3 sequence (DNA): TGTGCCAGCGGTCAAGGGAGTAATCAGCCCCAGCATTTT. Protein sequence: CASGQGSNQPQHF.

This chain links TRBV5-1 with TRBJ2-5; D is perhaps TRBD1 or TRBD2 (5 bases each). V lost 3 bases, J lost 2 bases, and 17 bases lay in between. Germline CDR1 is SGHRS and CDR2 is YFSETQ. CDR3 size: 16 residues. The CDR3 sequence is CASSWGTESTQETQYF. For the CDR3, the DNA is TGCGCCAGCAGCTGGGGGACGGAATCGACTCAAGAGACCCAGTACTTC.

The V gene is TRBV2, the J gene TRBJ2-5; D not resolved. There are 14 residues in the CDR3. Trimming stripped 4 bases from V and 5 bases from J, with 14 bases between. From germline, CDR1 is SNHLY and CDR2 FYNNEI. CDR3 loop: CASSGVEPGETQYF. The CDR3 DNA is TGTGCCAGCAGTGGAGTAGAACCTGGGGAGACCCAGTACTTC.

The chain recombines TRBV5-6 with TRBJ1-2; no firm D call. Germline V gene data show CDR1 as SGHDT and CDR2 as YYEEEE. V was cut by 3 bases and J by 0 bases, with 6 bases left in between. This CDR3 has 13 residues. The CDR3 DNA follows: TGTGCCAGCAGCTGGACGGCTAACTATGGCTACACCTTC. Protein product: CASSWTANYGYTF.